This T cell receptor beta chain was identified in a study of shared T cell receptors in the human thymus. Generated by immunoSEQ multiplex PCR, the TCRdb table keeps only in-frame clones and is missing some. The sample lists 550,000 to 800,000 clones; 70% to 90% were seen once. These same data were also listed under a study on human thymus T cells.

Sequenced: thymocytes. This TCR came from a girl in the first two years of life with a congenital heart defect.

The CDR3 coding sequence is TGCGCCAGCAGCCAAGATTACGGGGGGGCAGGTGAGCAGTTCTTC. This codes for CASSQDYGGAGEQFF. V gene TRBV4-3 combines with J gene TRBJ2-1; 8 bases are shared with TRBD2. V shed 0 bases, J shed 9 bases, and the junction held 7 bases outside the gene matches. This CDR3 is 15 amino acids long. Germline V gives CDR1 LGHNA, CDR2 YSLEER.